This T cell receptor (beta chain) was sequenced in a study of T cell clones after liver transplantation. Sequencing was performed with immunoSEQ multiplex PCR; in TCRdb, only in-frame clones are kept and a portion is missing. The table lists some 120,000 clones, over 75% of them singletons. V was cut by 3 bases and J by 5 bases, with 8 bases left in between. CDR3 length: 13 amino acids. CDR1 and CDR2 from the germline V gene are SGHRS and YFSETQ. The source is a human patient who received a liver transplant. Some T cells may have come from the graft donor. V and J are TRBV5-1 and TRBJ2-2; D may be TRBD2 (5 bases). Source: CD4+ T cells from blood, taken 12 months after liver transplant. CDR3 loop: CASSSGVTGELFF. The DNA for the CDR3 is TGCGCCAGCAGCTCCGGGGTTACCGGGGAGCTGTTTTTT.